This TCR beta chain is drawn from a study of T cell changes during pregnancy in multiple sclerosis. A single count supports this clone. The assay was immunoSEQ multiplex PCR, and TCRdb's table has in-frame clones only and misses some. The sample holds 85,000 to 120,000 clones, about 90% seen once. There are 15 residues in the CDR3. The V gene end was trimmed by 4 bases and the J gene end by 6 bases; junction bases not matched to a gene: 6. CDR1 SGDLS and CDR2 YYNGEE come from the germline V gene. The chain links TRBV9 to TRBJ2-1; 11 nucleotides line up with TRBD2. Source: peripheral blood, taken after pregnancy. The source of this sequence is a female donor with multiple sclerosis, enrolled in a pregnancy study. The CDR3 region is CASSLTSGSVNEQFF. As DNA, the CDR3 is TGTGCCAGCAGCTTAACTAGCGGGAGTGTCAATGAGCAGTTCTTC.